The entry below gives a single T cell receptor beta chain sequence along with its context. Its antigen is unknown. A template switching step contributed a universal primer site, while unique molecular identifiers were present in the cDNA. Each CDR3 protein gets one entry after TCRdb re-called the 5' RACE reads with MiXCR. The sample records 500,000 to 700,000 distinct CDR3 sequences, about 7.6% being singletons. The entry originates in a study of identical twins. Study-wide results and limits: Monozygotic twins shared more out-of-frame TCR alpha than recombination models predicted.

Germline V gives CDR1 DFQATT, CDR2 SNEGSKA (reference sequence). The ends lost 5 bases at V and 6 bases at J; junction bases unmatched: 8. The CDR3 has 14 residues. The same specimen was also included in a second study, on yellow fever vaccine responses in identical twins.

This receptor was taken from a woman between 18 and 29 years old in good health. The genes are TRBV20-1 and TRBJ2-7; TRBD2 aligns across 12 bases. The specimen was PBMCs. CDR3 bases: TGCAGTGCTCTTACCCGACTAGCGGGGGTCGAGCAGTACGTC. It codes for CSALTRLAGVEQYV.